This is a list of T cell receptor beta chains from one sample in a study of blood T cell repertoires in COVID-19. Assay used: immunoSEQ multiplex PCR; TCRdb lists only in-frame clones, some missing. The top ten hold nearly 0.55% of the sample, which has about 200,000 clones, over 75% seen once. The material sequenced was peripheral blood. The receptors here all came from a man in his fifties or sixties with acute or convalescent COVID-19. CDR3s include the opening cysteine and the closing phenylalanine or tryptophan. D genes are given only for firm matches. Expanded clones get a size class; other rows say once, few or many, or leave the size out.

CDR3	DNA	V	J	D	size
CASSPGTAGGPRDTQYF	TGTGCCAGCTCACCTGGCACAGCGGGAGGGCCTAGAGATACGCAGTATTTT	TRBV18	TRBJ2-3	TRBD2	once
CASSGSTGNSHLFLYGYTF	TGTGCCAGCAGTGGCAGTACAGGGAACTCCCACCTTTTCCTCTATGGCTACACCTTC	TRBV27	TRBJ1-2	NA	NA
CASSLGRSYEQYF	TGTGCCAGCAGTTTAGGGCGTTCCTACGAGCAGTACTTC	TRBV27	TRBJ2-7	NA	NA
CASSLSSSGANTGELFF	TGTGCCAGCAGCTTATCGTCTAGCGGGGCGAACACCGGGGAGCTGTTTTTT	TRBV7-3	TRBJ2-2	TRBD2	NA
CASTPGGGYNEQFF	TGCGCCAGCACCCCGGGGGGGGGATACAATGAGCAGTTCTTC	TRBV5-1	TRBJ2-1	TRBD2	NA
CASSLVAQGETQYF	TGTGCCAGCAGCTTAGTAGCACAGGGCGAGACCCAGTACTTC	TRBV7-9	TRBJ2-5	NA	NA
CASSLAQISGNTIYF	TGTGCCAGCAGCTTAGCACAGATCTCTGGAAACACCATATATTTT	TRBV11-2	TRBJ1-3	NA	NA
CASSQGPSGNYGYTF	TGTGCCAGCAGCCAAGGTCCGTCAGGGAACTATGGCTACACCTTC	TRBV3-1/TRBV3-2	TRBJ1-2	NA	NA
CASSYGQGPNTEAFF	TGTGCCAGCAGTTACGGACAGGGTCCGAACACTGAAGCTTTCTTT	TRBV11-2	TRBJ1-1	TRBD1	few
CAALTGGNQPQHF	TGTGCCGCCCTGACAGGGGGCAATCAGCCCCAGCATTTT	TRBV28	TRBJ1-5	TRBD1	NA
CASRATGTGYGYTF	TGTGCCAGCAGGGCGACCGGGACAGGATATGGCTACACCTTC	TRBV6-5	TRBJ1-2	TRBD1	NA
CASGGAVGDTQYF	TGTGCCAGCGGGGGGGCAGTTGGAGATACGCAGTATTTT	TRBV6-5	TRBJ2-3	NA	NA
CASSLDSIYEQYF	TGTGCCAGCAGCTTAGACAGTATCTACGAGCAGTACTTC	TRBV7-9	TRBJ2-7	NA	NA
CATSEGRQVEETQYF	TGTGCCACCAGTGAGGGCCGACAGGTCGAGGAGACCCAGTACTTC	TRBV24-1	TRBJ2-5	NA	NA
CAISDEGLAGVGNEQFF	TGTGCCATCAGTGACGAGGGACTAGCGGGAGTCGGGAATGAGCAGTTCTTC	TRBV10-3	TRBJ2-1	TRBD2	NA
CASKHGHHTEAFF	TGTGCCAGTAAGCACGGACATCACACTGAAGCTTTCTTT	TRBV19	TRBJ1-1	NA	few
CASSFGTGGSYNSPLHF	TGTGCCAGCAGCTTCGGGACAGGGGGATCCTATAATTCACCCCTCCACTTT	TRBV7-8	TRBJ1-6	TRBD1	once
CASSLAYSTDTQYF	TGTGCCAGCAGCTTAGCCTACAGCACAGATACGCAGTATTTT	TRBV7-2	TRBJ2-3	NA	NA
CASSMWEGYNEQFF	TGTGCCAGTAGTATGTGGGAGGGATACAATGAGCAGTTCTTC	TRBV19	TRBJ2-1	TRBD2	NA
CASKGAETAFGYTF	TGCGCCAGCAAAGGCGCGGAGACAGCCTTTGGCTACACCTTC	TRBV5-1	TRBJ1-2	NA	once
CASSPRAGEGEAFF	TGTGCCAGCTCACCACGGGCGGGGGAGGGTGAAGCTTTCTTT	TRBV18	TRBJ1-1	NA	NA
CATSELGGGTGELFF	TGTGCCACCAGTGAGCTTGGGGGAGGAACCGGGGAGCTGTTTTTT	TRBV24-1	TRBJ2-2	NA	NA
CASSARDFPSVNEQFF	TGTGCCAGCAGCGCCCGGGACTTTCCTTCAGTCAATGAGCAGTTCTTC	TRBV7-6	TRBJ2-1	NA	once
CAISESHRGNEKLFF	TGTGCCATCAGTGAGTCGCACAGGGGGAATGAAAAACTGTTTTTT	TRBV10-3	TRBJ1-4	TRBD1	few
CASSQEETGIGGYTF	TGCGCCAGCAGCCAAGAGGAGACAGGGATTGGCGGCTACACCTTC	TRBV4-1	TRBJ1-2	TRBD1	NA
CASSKIRQTKGLYTEAFF	TGTGCCAGCAGCAAAATAAGACAAACGAAGGGGTTGTACACTGAAGCTTTCTTT	TRBV21-1	TRBJ1-1	NA	NA
CASSENSPAVYF	TGTGCCAGCAGTGAAAACAGTCCCGCTGTATATTTT	TRBV6-1	TRBJ1-3	NA	NA
CASSQGQGPYGYTF	TGCGCCAGCAGCCAAGGACAGGGGCCCTATGGCTACACCTTC	TRBV4-3	TRBJ1-2	TRBD1	few
CASSPRAFDTGELFF	TGTGCCAGCTCGCCCAGGGCTTTCGACACCGGGGAGCTGTTTTTT	TRBV6-5	TRBJ2-2	NA	NA
CASSQGGGNQPQHF	TGTGCCAGCAGCCAAGGTGGGGGGAATCAGCCCCAGCATTTT	TRBV3-1/TRBV3-2	TRBJ1-5	NA	once
CASSPMGDRASPLHF	TGTGCCAGCTCACCTATGGGGGACAGGGCTTCACCCCTCCACTTT	TRBV18	TRBJ1-6	TRBD1	NA
CASSQTGGQWTGELFF	TGTGCCAGCAGCCAGACAGGGGGCCAATGGACCGGGGAGCTGTTTTTT	TRBV7-2	TRBJ2-2	TRBD1	few
CASSLNMETQYF	TGTGCCAGCAGTTTAAATATGGAGACCCAGTACTTC	TRBV12-3/TRBV12-4	TRBJ2-5	NA	NA
CAWKRQGAHMNTEAFF	TGTGCCTGGAAGCGGCAGGGGGCCCACATGAACACTGAAGCTTTCTTT	TRBV30	TRBJ1-1	TRBD1	NA
CASSQGGLAGDTLKNYNEQFF	TGCGCCAGCAGCCAAGGTGGACTAGCGGGGGATACACTTAAAAATTACAATGAGCAGTTCTTC	TRBV4-1	TRBJ2-1	TRBD2	once
CASTTGDYEQYF	TGTGCCAGCACGACGGGAGATTACGAGCAGTACTTC	TRBV28	TRBJ2-7	NA	NA
CASRLPGIQPQHF	TGTGCCAGCAGACTACCAGGGATCCAGCCCCAGCATTTT	TRBV28	TRBJ1-5	NA	once
CSVNHRGSGQETQYF	TGCAGCGTTAATCACAGGGGGTCAGGTCAAGAGACCCAGTACTTC	TRBV29-1	TRBJ2-5	TRBD1	once
CAWSAGDRGTEAFF	TGTGCCTGGAGCGCTGGGGACAGGGGCACTGAAGCTTTCTTT	TRBV30	TRBJ1-1	TRBD1	NA
CSVQIRFPQETQYF	TGCAGCGTTCAAATTAGATTCCCCCAAGAGACCCAGTACTTC	TRBV29-1	TRBJ2-5	NA	NA
CASSQEGVGAWGNTIYF	TGCGCCAGCAGCCAAGAGGGAGTGGGGGCATGGGGAAACACCATATATTTT	TRBV4-3	TRBJ1-3	NA	NA
CASSRVAGWWYF	TGTGCCAGCAGCAGAGTGGCGGGGTGGTGGTATTTT	TRBV12-3/TRBV12-4	TRBJ2-3	NA	once
CASSVVGAVGAEAFF	TGTGCCAGCAGCGTAGTTGGGGCCGTAGGGGCTGAAGCTTTCTTT	TRBV9	TRBJ1-1	NA	NA
CASSLATTGYNSPLHF	TGCGCCAGCAGCTTGGCTACGACAGGCTATAATTCACCCCTCCACTTT	TRBV5-1	TRBJ1-6	NA	NA
CASSVGTGTSGNTIYF	TGTGCCAGCAGTGTAGGGACAGGCACCTCTGGAAACACCATATATTTT	TRBV2	TRBJ1-3	TRBD1	NA
CASSLSPLAVSYEQYF	TGTGCCAGCAGTTTATCCCCCCTAGCGGTTTCCTACGAGCAGTACTTC	TRBV27	TRBJ2-7	TRBD2	NA
CSAEGLFF	TGCAGTGCCGAGGGGCTGTTTTTT	TRBV20-1	TRBJ2-2	NA	NA
CASSRLGAGSTGELFF	TGTGCCAGCAGCCGCCTCGGGGCGGGGAGCACCGGGGAGCTGTTTTTT	TRBV3-1/TRBV3-2	TRBJ2-2	NA	few
CASSLPGQGNGNTIYF	TGTGCCAGCAGCCTCCCGGGACAGGGGAATGGAAACACCATATATTTT	TRBV2	TRBJ1-3	TRBD1	NA
CSVLQGSYTEAFF	TGCAGCGTGTTACAGGGATCTTACACTGAAGCTTTCTTT	TRBV29-1	TRBJ1-1	NA	NA
CASSLWSSGNKEQFF	TGTGCCAGCAGTTTATGGTCTAGCGGGAACAAGGAGCAGTTCTTC	TRBV28	TRBJ2-1	TRBD2	NA
CASSPTPDRVNEQFF	TGCGCCAGCAGCCCAACGCCCGACAGGGTCAATGAGCAGTTCTTC	TRBV4-1	TRBJ2-1	TRBD1	NA
CAWSKRSYQETQYF	TGTGCCTGGAGTAAACGGAGCTACCAAGAGACCCAGTACTTC	TRBV30	TRBJ2-5	NA	few
CASSFRTSNTEAFF	TGTGCCAGCAGCTTCAGGACTTCGAACACTGAAGCTTTCTTT	TRBV16	TRBJ1-1	NA	NA
CASSIGSTGLFTFTTDTQYF	TGTGCCAGTAGTATAGGGAGTACCGGACTCTTCACCTTTACCACAGATACGCAGTATTTT	TRBV19	TRBJ2-3	NA	NA
CASSRLLGDNEQFF	TGTGCCAGCAGTAGGCTATTAGGGGACAATGAGCAGTTCTTC	TRBV6-5	TRBJ2-1	NA	NA
CASSEALTGGAETQYF	TGTGCCAGCAGTGAAGCCCTTACAGGGGGCGCGGAGACCCAGTACTTC	TRBV6-1	TRBJ2-5	TRBD1	NA
CASSAGLAGVSTDTQYF	TGTGCCAGCAGCGCGGGACTAGCGGGAGTGAGCACAGATACGCAGTATTTT	TRBV5-4	TRBJ2-3	TRBD2	NA
CASSRLVSYEQYF	TGTGCCAGCAGTCGACTAGTCTCCTACGAGCAGTACTTC	TRBV27	TRBJ2-7	NA	NA
CASSEADRDQPQHF	TGTGCCAGCAGTGAAGCGGACAGGGACCAGCCCCAGCATTTT	TRBV2	TRBJ1-5	TRBD1	NA